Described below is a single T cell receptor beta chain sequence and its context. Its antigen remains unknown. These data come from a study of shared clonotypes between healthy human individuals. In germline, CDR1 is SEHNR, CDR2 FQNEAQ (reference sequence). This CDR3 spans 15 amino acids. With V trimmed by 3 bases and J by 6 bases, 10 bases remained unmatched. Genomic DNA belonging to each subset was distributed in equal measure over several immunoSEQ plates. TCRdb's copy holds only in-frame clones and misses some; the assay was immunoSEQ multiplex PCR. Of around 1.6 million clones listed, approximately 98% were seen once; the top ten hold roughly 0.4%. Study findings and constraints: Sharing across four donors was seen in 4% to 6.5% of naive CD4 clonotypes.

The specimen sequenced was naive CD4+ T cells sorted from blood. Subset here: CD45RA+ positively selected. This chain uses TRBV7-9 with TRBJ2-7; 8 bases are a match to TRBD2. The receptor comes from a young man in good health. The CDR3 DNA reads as TGTGCCAGCAGCTTTGGTACGGGAGGGCCAGTCGAGCAGTACTTC. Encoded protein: CASSFGTGGPVEQYF.